This T cell receptor beta chain was obtained from a study of T-cell memory formation after mild COVID-19. CDR3 length: 13 amino acids. The V gene's germline CDR1 is SQVTM and CDR2 ANQGSEA. Trimming left V 4 bases short and J 1 base short, with 10 bases between. One entry per CDR3 protein results from TCRdb running MiXCR on the 5' RACE reads. The repertoire holds about 130,000 distinct CDR3 sequences, with approximately 5.9% as singletons. Sequenced input: PBMCs or a T cell subset sorted from them (not recorded which). This rearrangement joins TRBV29-1 to TRBJ1-1; weak D call: TRBD1 (5 bases). The TCR sequence derives from an adult woman who had mild COVID-19 (a few samples of this study predate the infection). Cell type and time point are not known. CDR3 in amino acids: CSVGGTGNTEAFF. In nucleotides, the CDR3 is TGCAGCGTTGGGGGGACGGGGAACACTGAAGCTTTCTTT.